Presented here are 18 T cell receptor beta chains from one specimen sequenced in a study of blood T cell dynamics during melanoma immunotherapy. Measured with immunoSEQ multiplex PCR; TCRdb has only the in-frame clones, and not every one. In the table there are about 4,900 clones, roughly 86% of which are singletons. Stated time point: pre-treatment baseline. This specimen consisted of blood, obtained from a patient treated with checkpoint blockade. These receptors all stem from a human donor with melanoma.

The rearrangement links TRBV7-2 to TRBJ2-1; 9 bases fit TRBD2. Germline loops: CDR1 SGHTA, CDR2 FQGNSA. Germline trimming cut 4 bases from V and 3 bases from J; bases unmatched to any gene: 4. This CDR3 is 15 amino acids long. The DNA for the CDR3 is TGTGCCAGCAGCTCGACTAGCGGAGTCTACAATGAGCAGTTCTTC. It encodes CASSSTSGVYNEQFF.

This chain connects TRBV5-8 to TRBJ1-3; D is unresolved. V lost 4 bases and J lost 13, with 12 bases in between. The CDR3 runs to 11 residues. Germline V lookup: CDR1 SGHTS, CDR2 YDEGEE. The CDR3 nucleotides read TGTGCCAGCAGCCAAGGCTCAAAGATATATTTT. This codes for CASSQGSKIYF.

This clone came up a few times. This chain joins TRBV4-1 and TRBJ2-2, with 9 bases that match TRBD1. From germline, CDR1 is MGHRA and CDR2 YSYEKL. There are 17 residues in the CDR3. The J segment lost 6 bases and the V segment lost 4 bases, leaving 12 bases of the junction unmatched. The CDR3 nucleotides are TGCGCCAGCAGCCCAGTCCAGGACAGGGGTGTTTCCGGGGAGCTGTTTTTT. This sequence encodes CASSPVQDRGVSGELFF.

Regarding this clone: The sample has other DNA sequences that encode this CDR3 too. CDR3 bases: TGTGCCAGCAGCCAAGCTCGAGAGCCCTACGAGCAGTACTTC. Its protein product is CASSQAREPYEQYF. V gene TRBV11-1 combines with J gene TRBJ2-7; D unresolved. The V end was cut by 5 bases, the J end by 2 bases, with 13 bases between. Germline CDR1 reads SGHAT; CDR2 reads FQDESV (reference sequence). This CDR3 spans 14 amino acids.

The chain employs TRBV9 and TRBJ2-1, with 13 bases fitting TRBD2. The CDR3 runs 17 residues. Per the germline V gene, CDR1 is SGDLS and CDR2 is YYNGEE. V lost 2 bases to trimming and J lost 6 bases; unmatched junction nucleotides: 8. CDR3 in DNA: TGTGCCAGCAGCGTCGGACTAGCGGGAGCGGGGCCCAATGAGCAGTTCTTC. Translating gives CASSVGLAGAGPNEQFF.

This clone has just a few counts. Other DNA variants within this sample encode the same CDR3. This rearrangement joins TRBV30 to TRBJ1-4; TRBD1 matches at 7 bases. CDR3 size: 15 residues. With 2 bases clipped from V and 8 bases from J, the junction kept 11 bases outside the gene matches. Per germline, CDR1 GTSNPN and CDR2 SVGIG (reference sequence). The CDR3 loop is CAWSSQRGRGEKLFF. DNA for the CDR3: TGTGCCTGGAGTTCCCAGAGGGGGCGGGGGGAAAAACTGTTTTTT.

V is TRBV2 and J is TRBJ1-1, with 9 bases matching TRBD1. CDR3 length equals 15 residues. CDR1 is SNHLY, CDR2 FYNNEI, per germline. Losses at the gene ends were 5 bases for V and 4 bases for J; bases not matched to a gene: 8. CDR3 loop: CASSQQGARGTEAFF. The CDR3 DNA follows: TGTGCCAGCAGTCAACAGGGGGCTCGGGGCACTGAAGCTTTCTTT.

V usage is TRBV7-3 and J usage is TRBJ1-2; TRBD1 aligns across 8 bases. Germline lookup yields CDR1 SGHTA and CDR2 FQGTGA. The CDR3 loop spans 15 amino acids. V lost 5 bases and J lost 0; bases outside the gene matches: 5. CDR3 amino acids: CASSPGDRPNYGYTF. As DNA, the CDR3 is TGTGCCAGCAGCCCCGGGGACAGGCCTAACTATGGCTACACCTTC.

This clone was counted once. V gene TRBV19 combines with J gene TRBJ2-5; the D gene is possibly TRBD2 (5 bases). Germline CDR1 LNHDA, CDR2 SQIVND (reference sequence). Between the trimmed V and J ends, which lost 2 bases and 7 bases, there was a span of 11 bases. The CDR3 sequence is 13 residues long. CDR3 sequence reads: CASSITRGGTQYF. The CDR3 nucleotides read TGTGCCAGTAGTATAACTAGAGGTGGGACCCAGTACTTC.

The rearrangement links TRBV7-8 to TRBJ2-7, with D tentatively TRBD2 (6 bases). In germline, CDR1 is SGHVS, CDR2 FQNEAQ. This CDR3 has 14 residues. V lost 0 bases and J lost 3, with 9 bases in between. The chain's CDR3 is CASSLAGDFYEQYF. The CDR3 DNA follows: TGTGCCAGCAGCTTAGCAGGGGACTTCTACGAGCAGTACTTC.

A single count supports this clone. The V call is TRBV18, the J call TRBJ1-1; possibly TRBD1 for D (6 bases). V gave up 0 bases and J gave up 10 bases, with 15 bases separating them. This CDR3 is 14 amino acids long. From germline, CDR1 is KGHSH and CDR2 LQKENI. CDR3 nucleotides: TGTGCCAGCTCACCACCGACAGGACCCATCGTAGCTTTCTTT. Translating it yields CASSPPTGPIVAFF.

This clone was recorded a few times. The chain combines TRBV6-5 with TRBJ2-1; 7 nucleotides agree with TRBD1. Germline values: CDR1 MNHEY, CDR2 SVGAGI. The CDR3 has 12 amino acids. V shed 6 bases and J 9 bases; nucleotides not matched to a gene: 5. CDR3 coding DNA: TGTGCCAGCAGAAAAGGGGGCACTGAGCAGTTCTTC. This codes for CASRKGGTEQFF.

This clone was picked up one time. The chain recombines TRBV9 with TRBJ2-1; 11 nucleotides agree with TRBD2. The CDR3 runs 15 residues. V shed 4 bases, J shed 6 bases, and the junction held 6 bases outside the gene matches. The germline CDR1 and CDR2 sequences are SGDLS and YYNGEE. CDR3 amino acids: CASSLLAGVPNEQFF. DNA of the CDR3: TGTGCCAGCAGCCTACTAGCGGGAGTACCCAATGAGCAGTTCTTC.

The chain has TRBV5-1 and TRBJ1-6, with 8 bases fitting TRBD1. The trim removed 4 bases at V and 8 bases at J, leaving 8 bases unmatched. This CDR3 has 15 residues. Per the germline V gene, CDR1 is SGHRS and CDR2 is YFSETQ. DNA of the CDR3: TGCGCCAGCAGCCCGACAGGGGCCGGTGATTCACCCCTCCACTTT. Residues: CASSPTGAGDSPLHF.

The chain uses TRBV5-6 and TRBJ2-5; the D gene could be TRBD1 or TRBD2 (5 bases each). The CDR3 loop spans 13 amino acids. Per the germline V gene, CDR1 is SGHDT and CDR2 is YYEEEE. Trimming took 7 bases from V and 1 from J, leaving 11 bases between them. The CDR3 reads CASLQGPQETQYF. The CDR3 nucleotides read TGTGCCAGCCTCCAGGGACCCCAAGAGACCCAGTACTTC.

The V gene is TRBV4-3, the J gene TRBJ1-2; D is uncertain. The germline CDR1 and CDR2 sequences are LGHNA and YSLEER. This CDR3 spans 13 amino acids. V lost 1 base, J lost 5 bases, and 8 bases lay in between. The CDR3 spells CASSQVYQYGYTF. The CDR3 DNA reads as TGCGCCAGCAGCCAAGTATACCAGTATGGCTACACCTTC.

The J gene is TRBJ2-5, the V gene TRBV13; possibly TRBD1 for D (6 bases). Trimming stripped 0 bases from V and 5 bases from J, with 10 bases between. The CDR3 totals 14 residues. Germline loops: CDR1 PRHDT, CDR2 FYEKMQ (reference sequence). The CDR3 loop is CASSLGAGVETQYF. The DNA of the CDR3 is TGTGCCAGCAGCTTAGGGGCAGGGGTTGAGACCCAGTACTTC.

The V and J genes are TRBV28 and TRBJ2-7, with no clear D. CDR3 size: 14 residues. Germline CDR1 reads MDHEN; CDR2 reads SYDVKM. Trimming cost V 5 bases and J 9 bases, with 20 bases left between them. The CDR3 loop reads CASSLAENFGLQYF. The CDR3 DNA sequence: TGTGCCAGCAGTCTGGCGGAAAATTTCGGCTTGCAGTACTTC.